This T cell receptor (beta chain) was identified in a study of T cell responses to AZD1222 COVID-19 vaccine. Produced via immunoSEQ multiplex PCR; TCRdb's table is partial and in-frame only. The sample lists 90,000 to 120,000 clones; 75% to 90% were seen once. A single count supports this clone. Its antigen is not known. Other DNA sequences in this specimen translate into the identical CDR3. Findings and limits, study-wide: Repertoire sampling happened only post peak T cell response. The span of vaccine-associated CD4 TCRs extended across spike, with dominance at 160-218 and 743-854. Reportedly, nearly half the spike-specific TCRs target unmutated variant regions.

The CDR3 runs 14 residues. Germline V gene data show CDR1 as LNHDA and CDR2 as SQIVND (reference sequence). V shed 8 bases and J 3 bases; nucleotides not matched to a gene: 4. The chain carries TRBV19 and TRBJ2-2; 9 bases are shared with TRBD1. The material was peripheral blood, obtained on day 0 of AZD1222 vaccination. This receptor was taken from an adult in good health. The CDR3 region is CASRRQGDTGELFF. CDR3 DNA sequence: TGTGCCAGTCGACGACAGGGGGACACCGGGGAGCTGTTTTTT.